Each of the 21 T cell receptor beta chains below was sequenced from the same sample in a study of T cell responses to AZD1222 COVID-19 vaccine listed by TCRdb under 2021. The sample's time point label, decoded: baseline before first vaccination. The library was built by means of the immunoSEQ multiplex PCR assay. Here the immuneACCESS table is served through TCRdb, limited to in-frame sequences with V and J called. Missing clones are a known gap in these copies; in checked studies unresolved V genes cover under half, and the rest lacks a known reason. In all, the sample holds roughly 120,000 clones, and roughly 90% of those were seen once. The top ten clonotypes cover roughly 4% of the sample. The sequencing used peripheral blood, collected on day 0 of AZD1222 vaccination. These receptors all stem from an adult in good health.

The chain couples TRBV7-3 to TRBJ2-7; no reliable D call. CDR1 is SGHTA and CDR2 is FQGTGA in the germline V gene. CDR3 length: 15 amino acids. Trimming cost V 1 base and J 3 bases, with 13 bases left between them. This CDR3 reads CASSLKPGSDYEQYF. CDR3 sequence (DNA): TGTGCCAGCAGCTTAAAGCCAGGTTCAGACTACGAGCAGTACTTC.

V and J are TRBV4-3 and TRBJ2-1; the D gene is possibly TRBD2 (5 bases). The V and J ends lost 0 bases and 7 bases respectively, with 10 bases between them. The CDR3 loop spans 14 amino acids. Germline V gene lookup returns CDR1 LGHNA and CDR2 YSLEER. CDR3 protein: CASSQEQRGNEQFF. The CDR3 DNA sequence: TGCGCCAGCAGCCAAGAGCAACGAGGGAATGAGCAGTTCTTC.

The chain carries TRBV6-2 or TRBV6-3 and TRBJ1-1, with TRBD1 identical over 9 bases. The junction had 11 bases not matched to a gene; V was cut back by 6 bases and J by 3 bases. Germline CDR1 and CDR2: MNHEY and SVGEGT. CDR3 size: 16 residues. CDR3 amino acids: CASSRGGQGRHTEAFF. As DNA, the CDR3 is TGTGCCAGCAGCAGAGGGGGACAGGGACGGCACACTGAAGCTTTCTTT.

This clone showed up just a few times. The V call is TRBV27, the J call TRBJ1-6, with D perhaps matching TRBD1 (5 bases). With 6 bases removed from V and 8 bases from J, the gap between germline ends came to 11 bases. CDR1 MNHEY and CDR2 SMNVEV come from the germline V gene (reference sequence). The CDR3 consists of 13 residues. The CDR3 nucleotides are TGTGCCAGCAGGCGGGACGGCTATTCACCCCTCCACTTT. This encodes CASRRDGYSPLHF.

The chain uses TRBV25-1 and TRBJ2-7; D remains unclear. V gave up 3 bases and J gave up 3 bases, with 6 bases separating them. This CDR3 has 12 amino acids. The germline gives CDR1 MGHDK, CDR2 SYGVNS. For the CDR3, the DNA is TGTGCCAGCAGTGACTACAGCTACGAGCAGTACTTC. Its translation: CASSDYSYEQYF.

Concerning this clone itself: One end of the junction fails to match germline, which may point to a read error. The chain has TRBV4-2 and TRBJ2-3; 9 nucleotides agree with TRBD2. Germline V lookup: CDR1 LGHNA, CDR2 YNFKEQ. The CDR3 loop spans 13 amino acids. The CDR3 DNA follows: TGTGCCAGCAGCCAAGATCTCGAGCGGGGGGCACATTTT. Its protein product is CASSQDLERGAHF.

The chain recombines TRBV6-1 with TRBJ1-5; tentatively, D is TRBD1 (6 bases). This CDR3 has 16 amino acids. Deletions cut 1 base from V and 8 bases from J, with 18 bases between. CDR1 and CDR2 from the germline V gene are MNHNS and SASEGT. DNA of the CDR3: TGTGCCAGCAGTGAAGGGAGGGGGTTATTGAGAGAGCCCCAGCATTTT. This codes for CASSEGRGLLREPQHF.

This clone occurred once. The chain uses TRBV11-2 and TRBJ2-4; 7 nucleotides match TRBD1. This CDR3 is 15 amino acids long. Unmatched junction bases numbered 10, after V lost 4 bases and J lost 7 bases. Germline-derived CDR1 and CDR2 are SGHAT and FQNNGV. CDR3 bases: TGTGCCAGCAGCTCGCAGACAGGGAACTTGAACATTCAGTACTTC. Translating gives CASSSQTGNLNIQYF. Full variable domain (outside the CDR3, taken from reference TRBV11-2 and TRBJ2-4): EAGVAQSPRYKIIEKRQSVAFWCNPISGHATLYWYQQILGQGPKLLIQFQNNGVVDDSQLPKDRFSAERLKGVDSTLKIQPAKLEDSAVYLCASSSQTGNLNIQYFGAGTRLSVL.

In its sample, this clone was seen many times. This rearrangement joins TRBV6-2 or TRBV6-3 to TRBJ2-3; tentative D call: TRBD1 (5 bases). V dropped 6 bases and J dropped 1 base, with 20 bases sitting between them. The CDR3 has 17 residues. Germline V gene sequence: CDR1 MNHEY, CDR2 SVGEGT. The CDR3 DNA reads TGTGCCAGCAGCCGCCTGACGACAGACCCTCGCACAGATACGCAGTATTTT. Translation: CASSRLTTDPRTDTQYF.

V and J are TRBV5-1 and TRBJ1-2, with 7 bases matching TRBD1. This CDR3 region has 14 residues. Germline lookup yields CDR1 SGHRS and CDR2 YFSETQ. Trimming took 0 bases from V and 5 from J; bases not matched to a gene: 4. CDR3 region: CASSLDRGHYGYTF. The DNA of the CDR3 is TGCGCCAGCAGCTTGGACAGGGGACATTATGGCTACACCTTC.

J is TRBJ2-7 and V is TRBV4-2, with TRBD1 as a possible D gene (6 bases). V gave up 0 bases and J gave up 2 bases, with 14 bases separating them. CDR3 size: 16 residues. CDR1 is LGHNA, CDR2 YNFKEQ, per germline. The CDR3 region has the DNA TGTGCCAGCAGCCAAGAAGGGTCAGGGGCCACCTACGAGCAGTACTTC. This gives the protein CASSQEGSGATYEQYF.

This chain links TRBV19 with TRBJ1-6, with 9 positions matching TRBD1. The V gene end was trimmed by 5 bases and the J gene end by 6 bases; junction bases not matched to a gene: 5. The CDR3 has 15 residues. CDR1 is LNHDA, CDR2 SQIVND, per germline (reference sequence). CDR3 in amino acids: CASSYRGLSNSPLHF. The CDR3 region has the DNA TGTGCCAGTAGTTACAGGGGGCTCTCTAATTCACCCCTCCACTTT.

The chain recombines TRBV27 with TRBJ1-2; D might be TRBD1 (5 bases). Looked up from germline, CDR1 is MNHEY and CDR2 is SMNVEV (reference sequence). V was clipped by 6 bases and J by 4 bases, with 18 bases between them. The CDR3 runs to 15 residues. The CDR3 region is CASRTDRYGIYGYTF. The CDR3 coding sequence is TGTGCCAGCAGGACAGACCGCTATGGGATCTATGGCTACACCTTC.

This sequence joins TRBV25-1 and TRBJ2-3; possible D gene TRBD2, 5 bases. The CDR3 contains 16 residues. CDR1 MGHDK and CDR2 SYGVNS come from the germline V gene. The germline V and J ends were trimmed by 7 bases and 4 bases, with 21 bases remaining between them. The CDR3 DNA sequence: TGTGCCAGCAATGGGAAAGGGAGTCACCCCTCAGATACGCAGTATTTT. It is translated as CASNGKGSHPSDTQYF. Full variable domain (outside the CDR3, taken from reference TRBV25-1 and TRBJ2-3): EADIYQTPRYLVIGTGKKITLECSQTMGHDKMYWYQQDPGMELHLIHYSYGVNSTEKGDLSSESTVSRIRTEHFPLTLESARPSHTSQYLCASNGKGSHPSDTQYFGPGTRLTVL.

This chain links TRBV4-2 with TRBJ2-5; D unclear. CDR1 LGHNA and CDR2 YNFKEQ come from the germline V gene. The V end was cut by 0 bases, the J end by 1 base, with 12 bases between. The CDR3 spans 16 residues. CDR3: CASSQDPTLFQETQYF. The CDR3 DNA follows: TGTGCCAGCAGCCAAGATCCTACACTTTTCCAAGAGACCCAGTACTTC.

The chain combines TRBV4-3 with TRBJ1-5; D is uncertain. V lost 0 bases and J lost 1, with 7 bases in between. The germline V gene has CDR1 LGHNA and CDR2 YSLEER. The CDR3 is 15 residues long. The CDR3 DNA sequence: TGCGCCAGCAGCCAAGATCAGGTCAGCAATCAGCCCCAGCATTTT. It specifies CASSQDQVSNQPQHF.

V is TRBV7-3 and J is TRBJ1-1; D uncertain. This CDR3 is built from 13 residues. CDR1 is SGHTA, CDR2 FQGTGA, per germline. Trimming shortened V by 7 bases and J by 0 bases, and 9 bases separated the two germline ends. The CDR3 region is CASKVAMNTEAFF. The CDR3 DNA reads TGTGCCAGCAAAGTAGCTATGAACACTGAAGCTTTCTTT.

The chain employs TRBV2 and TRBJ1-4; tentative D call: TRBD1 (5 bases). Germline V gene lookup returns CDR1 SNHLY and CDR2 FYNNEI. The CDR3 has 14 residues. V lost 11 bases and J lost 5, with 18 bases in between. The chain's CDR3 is CAGAGGRVNEKLFF. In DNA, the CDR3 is TGTGCCGGAGCGGGGGGGAGGGTCAATGAAAAACTGTTTTTT. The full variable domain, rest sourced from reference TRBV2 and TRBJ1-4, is EPEVTQTPSHQVTQMGQEVILRCVPISNHLYFYWYRQILGQKVEFLVSFYNNEISEKSEIFDDQFSVERPDGSNFTLKIRSTKLEDSAMYFCAGAGGRVNEKLFFGSGTQLSVL.

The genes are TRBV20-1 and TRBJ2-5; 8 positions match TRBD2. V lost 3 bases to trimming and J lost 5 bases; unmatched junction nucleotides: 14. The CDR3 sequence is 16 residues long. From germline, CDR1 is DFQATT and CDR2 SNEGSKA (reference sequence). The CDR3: CSASKGIGGAVETQYF. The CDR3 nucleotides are TGCAGTGCTAGTAAAGGGATCGGGGGGGCGGTGGAGACCCAGTACTTC.

DNA for the CDR3: TGTGCCAGCAGTGGCAGGGGCGCCATTGAATACGGCTACACCTTC. It translates to CASSGRGAIEYGYTF. The rearrangement joins TRBV27 to TRBJ1-2, with D maybe TRBD1 (6 bases). There are 15 residues in the CDR3. V was shortened by 5 bases and J by 8 bases, with 21 bases between the two germline ends. Germline assignment: CDR1 MNHEY and CDR2 SMNVEV (reference sequence).

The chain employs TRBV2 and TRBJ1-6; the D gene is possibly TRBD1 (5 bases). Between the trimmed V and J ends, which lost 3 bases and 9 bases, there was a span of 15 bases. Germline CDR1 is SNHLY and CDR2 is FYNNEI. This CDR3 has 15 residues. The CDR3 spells CASSERDWQGSPLHF. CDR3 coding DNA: TGTGCCAGCAGTGAGAGGGACTGGCAAGGTTCACCCCTCCACTTT.